The rows below give T cell receptor beta chains drawn from one sample of a study of T-cell memory formation after mild COVID-19. TCRdb used MiXCR to reprocess the 5' RACE reads, holding one entry per CDR3 protein. Here the sample spans about 340,000 distinct CDR3 sequences, roughly 13% being singletons. Specimen: PBMCs or a T cell subset sorted from them (not recorded which). All receptors derive from a man between 18 and 35 years old who had mild COVID-19 (a few samples of this study predate the infection). Cell type and time point are not known. The CDR3 runs from the conserved cysteine through the conserved F or W. D genes are given only for firm matches. Clone sizes are given selectively: once, few, many, or a class where the clone is expanded.

few	-	TRBV7-2	TRBJ2-5	TGTGCCAGCAGCCGCGACAGGACGTTCGGGGAGACCCAGTACTTC	CASSRDRTFGETQYF
once	-	TRBV19	TRBJ1-2	TGTGCCAGCGGGCATAGGGATTCTAACTATGGCTACACCTTC	CASGHRDSNYGYTF
-	-	TRBV20-1	TRBJ1-1	TGCAGTGCTAGAGTTTCCCGGGGCGCGAACACTGAAGCTTTCTTT	CSARVSRGANTEAFF
many	-	TRBV9	TRBJ2-3	TGTGCCAGCAGCGTGAACGGGGTCTCAGATACGCAGTATTTT	CASSVNGVSDTQYF
few	TRBD2	TRBV10-3	TRBJ2-1	TGTGCCATCAGTGAGTCGAGGACTAGCGGGGGCTGGGATGAGCAGTTCTTC	CAISESRTSGGWDEQFF
few	TRBD2	TRBV10-2	TRBJ2-1	TGCGCCAGCAGTGAGACTAGCGGGGGAGTTGATGAGCAGTTCTTC	CASSETSGGVDEQFF
many	-	TRBV7-8	TRBJ1-5	TGTGCCAGCAGCTTAGGGCAGGCCATTAATCAGCCCCAGCATTTT	CASSLGQAINQPQHF
-	-	TRBV12-3/TRBV12-4	TRBJ2-7	TGTGCCAGCAGCTACAGGGCCCCCAACTACGAGCAGTACTTC	CASSYRAPNYEQYF
few	-	TRBV5-1	TRBJ1-2	TGCGCCAGTTTTGACCCTACAGGTGGTTATGGCTACACCTTC	CASFDPTGGYGYTF
-	TRBD2	TRBV5-6	TRBJ2-3	TGTGCCAGCAGCTTGGCCCTAGCGGGGGGGAGCACAGATACGCAGTATTTT	CASSLALAGGSTDTQYF
-	-	TRBV7-9	TRBJ2-3	TGTGCCAGCAGTCCAAGGGTGAGCGGAATTAGCACAGATACGCAGTATTTT	CASSPRVSGISTDTQYF
-	-	TRBV7-8	TRBJ2-2	TGTGCCAGCGCGGCGTCTGGGCTTGGCGGGGAGCTGTTTTTT	CASAASGLGGELFF
-	-	TRBV9	TRBJ1-2	TGTGCCAGCAGCGTAGAGGCCAGCTATGGCTACACCTTC	CASSVEASYGYTF
many	-	TRBV12-3/TRBV12-4	TRBJ1-1	TGTGCCAGCAGCGACGGGGAATTCATGAACACTGAAGCTTTCTTT	CASSDGEFMNTEAFF
-	-	TRBV18	TRBJ2-3	TGTGCCAGCTCATTAAGAGACACAGATACGCAGTATTTT	CASSLRDTDTQYF
-	-	TRBV20-1	TRBJ1-6	TGCAGTGCTAGAGATCCGCTTGCCATTTCACCCCTCCACTTT	CSARDPLAISPLHF
-	-	TRBV20-1	TRBJ2-5	TGCAGTGCTAGTCACCGAGGGGGCCAAGAGACCCAGTACTTC	CSASHRGGQETQYF
-	-	TRBV29-1	TRBJ2-1	TGCAGCGTTGAAGGGGGGTTAAGTGAGCAGTTCTTC	CSVEGGLSEQFF
few	-	TRBV20-1	TRBJ2-2	TGCAGTGCTACAGGGACCGCGAACACCGGGGAGCTGTTTTTT	CSATGTANTGELFF
few	-	TRBV6-5	TRBJ2-2	TGTGCCAGCACGATGACAGGTTTTGGAGGCACCGGGGAGCTGTTTTTT	CASTMTGFGGTGELFF
few	-	TRBV7-2	TRBJ2-2	TGTGCCAGCAGCCTCGAACCATCCGGGGAGCTGTTTTTT	CASSLEPSGELFF
-	-	TRBV20-1	TRBJ1-4	TGCAGTGCGCCGAGGGGTGAAAAACTGTTTTTT	CSAPRGEKLFF